This T cell receptor (beta chain) was sequenced in a study of beta chain features in type 1 diabetes. Every isolated RNA sample was fully reverse transcribed, so sequencing captured expressed TCRB transcripts. Profiling relied on immunoSEQ multiplex PCR, and the TCRdb table lists in-frame clones only, not all of them. The profile shows under 550,000 clones, roughly 10% of them singletons. Study-wide results and caveats: Within patients, naive, central memory and Treg TCRB repertoires seemed more similar than within healthy donors.

CD4+ cells of the naive, central memory, regulatory and stem cell-like memory types were sorted via CD45RO/CCR7/CD25/CD127/CD95/CD27. About this clone: The antigen is not known.

CDR1 ENHRY and CDR2 SYGVKD come from the germline V gene. V dropped 2 bases and J dropped 4; count of bases not matched to a gene: 5. The length of the CDR3 is 15 residues. The sequence was obtained from a woman younger than 35 in good health. The chain uses TRBV10-3 and TRBJ2-3; TRBD2 matches at 8 bases. The sample consisted of naive CD4+ T cells from blood. CDR3 loop: CAISEREGLADTQYF. The CDR3 DNA reads TGTGCCATCAGTGAGCGGGAGGGCCTCGCAGATACGCAGTATTTT.